A single sample gave rise to the 15 T cell receptor beta chains below, sequenced in a study of immune characterization of retroperitoneal liposarcoma. Each CDR3 protein gets one entry after TCRdb re-called the PCR reads with MiXCR. The repertoire includes several thousand distinct CDR3 sequences, roughly 29% of them detected once, and about a quarter sits in the top ten. The sample comprised tumor tissue. The receptor source for this set is a female donor with retroperitoneal liposarcoma.

This clonotype was found a few times. The chain is built from TRBV5-1 and TRBJ1-1, with D uncertain. The germline V gene has CDR1 SGHRS and CDR2 YFSETQ. The CDR3 loop spans 13 amino acids. The V end lost 4 bases, the J end lost 1 base, and 8 bases lay between the germline ends. This chain's CDR3 is CASSRVGNTEAFF. As DNA, the CDR3 is TGCGCCAGCAGCCGTGTCGGGAACACTGAAGCTTTCTTT.

The rearrangement links TRBV6-6 to TRBJ2-2; 10 bases fit TRBD2. Germline loops: CDR1 MNHNY, CDR2 SVGAGI (reference sequence). Germline trimming cut 0 bases from V and 6 bases from J; bases unmatched to any gene: 4. The CDR3 loop spans 16 amino acids. The CDR3 here is CASSYSNLAGAGELFF. The DNA for the CDR3 is TGTGCCAGCAGTTACTCGAACCTAGCGGGAGCCGGGGAGCTGTTTTTT.

The chain uses TRBV12-3 or TRBV12-4 and TRBJ2-1, with D hard to call. The J call may be faulty, since TRBJ2-7 better matches the DNA end. The CDR3 has 13 residues. CDR3 nucleotide sequence: TGTGCCAGCAACCCGGGCGGCTACAATGAGCAGTACTTC. Its protein product is CASNPGGYNEQYF.

This clonotype was seen at least ten times. The J gene is TRBJ2-7, the V gene TRBV6-1; either TRBD1 or TRBD2 may fit D (5 bases each). Germline values: CDR1 MNHNS, CDR2 SASEGT. V was trimmed by 6 bases and J by 2 bases, leaving 11 bases between them. The CDR3 consists of 13 residues. CDR3 residues: CASRTGPAYEQYF. CDR3 DNA: TGTGCCAGCAGGACGGGGCCCGCCTACGAGCAGTACTTC.

The rearrangement uses TRBV7-2 and TRBJ2-5; TRBD2 agrees at 14 bases. The J call may be incorrect, as the DNA end agrees better with TRBJ2-1. Per germline, CDR1 SGHTA and CDR2 FQGNSA. The CDR3 loop spans 15 amino acids. For the CDR3, the DNA is TGTGCCAGCAGAGAAGGACTAGCGGGGGGAGGTGAGCAGTTCTTC. Its translation is CASREGLAGGGEQFF.

This clonotype was counted only a few times. The chain has TRBV28 and TRBJ1-1; no reliable D call. V dropped 4 bases and J dropped 3 bases, with 6 bases sitting between them. CDR3 length: 12 residues. CDR1 and CDR2 from the germline V gene are MDHEN and SYDVKM. The CDR3 bases are TGTGCCAGCAGTTCTACAGACACTGAAGCTTTCTTT. It codes for CASSSTDTEAFF.

This clonotype has only one observation. The chain carries TRBV12-3 or TRBV12-4 and TRBJ2-1, with a possible D match to TRBD1 (6 bases). The DNA end is a closer match to TRBJ2-7, so the J assignment may be wrong. The CDR3 runs to 12 residues. CDR3: CASSYRTDEQYF. CDR3 bases: TGTGCCAGCAGTTACAGGACAGATGAGCAGTACTTC.

This chain links TRBV6-1 with TRBJ2-1; 8 positions agree with TRBD2. The CDR3 has 16 amino acids. Germline values: CDR1 MNHNS, CDR2 SASEGT. Germline trimming cut 7 bases from V and 4 bases from J; bases unmatched to any gene: 12. The CDR3 sequence is CASTPYSGDNYNEQFF. The CDR3 bases are TGTGCCAGCACACCGTATAGCGGGGACAATTACAATGAGCAGTTCTTC.

This clonotype was detected ten times or more. CDR3 in amino acids: CASSKSQGVGNQPQHF. The CDR3, as DNA: TGTGCCAGCAGTAAATCACAGGGGGTTGGCAATCAGCCCCAGCATTTT. The chain uses TRBV6-6 and TRBJ1-5; TRBD1 matches 8 bases. Germline-derived CDR1 and CDR2 are MNHNY and SVGAGI (reference sequence). The CDR3 covers 16 residues. V trimming: 5 bases; J trimming: 2 bases; junction bases outside the gene matches: 8.

This clonotype was counted ten times or more. The chain combines TRBV5-1 with TRBJ2-2; TRBD1 matches at 8 bases. CDR3 size: 18 residues. The V gene's germline CDR1 is SGHRS and CDR2 YFSETQ. V lost 3 bases and J lost 4; bases outside the gene matches: 14. For the CDR3, the DNA is TGCGCCAGCAGCTGGGCCGGGACAGGAAGAGGGTCCACCGGGGAGCTGTTTTTT. This sequence encodes CASSWAGTGRGSTGELFF.

By sample share, this clonotype is medium-sized. The V gene is TRBV6-6, the J gene TRBJ2-2; D possibly corresponds to TRBD2 (6 bases). The V end was cut by 9 bases, the J end by 4 bases, with 9 bases between. Germline loops: CDR1 MNHNY, CDR2 SVGAGI (reference sequence). The length of the CDR3 is 12 residues. DNA of the CDR3: TGTGCCAGTCGGGAGAGCACCGGGGAGCTGTTTTTT. Encoded protein: CASRESTGELFF.

The V call is TRBV7-6, the J call TRBJ2-1; 9 nucleotides agree with TRBD1. CDR1 is SGHVS and CDR2 is FNYEAQ in the germline V gene. V lost 6 bases to trimming and J lost 6 bases; unmatched junction nucleotides: 9. The CDR3 has 15 amino acids. CDR3 amino acids: CASSPGQGRGNEQFF. The CDR3 region has the DNA TGTGCCAGCAGTCCAGGACAGGGGAGGGGCAATGAGCAGTTCTTC.

This clonotype was detected ten times or more. The V and J genes are TRBV6-6 and TRBJ1-3; D uncertain. The germline V and J ends were trimmed by 7 bases and 4 bases, with 5 bases remaining between them. From germline, CDR1 is MNHNY and CDR2 SVGAGI (reference sequence). The CDR3 sequence is 11 residues long. The CDR3 spells CASTRGNTIYF. The DNA of the CDR3 is TGTGCCAGCACACGAGGAAACACCATATATTTT.

J is TRBJ2-5 and V is TRBV6-5; D is perhaps TRBD1 (6 bases). The J call may not be correct, given that the DNA end is closer to TRBJ2-7. This CDR3 region has 14 residues. In germline, CDR1 is MNHEY, CDR2 SVGAGI. In DNA, the CDR3 is TGTGCCAGTAAGGACAGCAGCCTCACCTACGAGCAGTACTTC. Its protein product is CASKDSSLTYEQYF.

Notes on this clonotype: This clone may be a read error of a much larger clone one base away. This rearrangement joins TRBV11-3 to TRBJ2-3, with 10 bases that match TRBD1. Trimming at V came to 6 bases and at J to 2 bases, leaving 5 bases not matched to a gene. Germline CDR1 is SGHNT and CDR2 is YENEEA. The CDR3 covers 15 residues. This CDR3 reads CASRPRQGATDTQYF. The CDR3 nucleotides are TGTGCCAGCAGACCAAGACAGGGGGCCACAGATACGCAGTATTTT.